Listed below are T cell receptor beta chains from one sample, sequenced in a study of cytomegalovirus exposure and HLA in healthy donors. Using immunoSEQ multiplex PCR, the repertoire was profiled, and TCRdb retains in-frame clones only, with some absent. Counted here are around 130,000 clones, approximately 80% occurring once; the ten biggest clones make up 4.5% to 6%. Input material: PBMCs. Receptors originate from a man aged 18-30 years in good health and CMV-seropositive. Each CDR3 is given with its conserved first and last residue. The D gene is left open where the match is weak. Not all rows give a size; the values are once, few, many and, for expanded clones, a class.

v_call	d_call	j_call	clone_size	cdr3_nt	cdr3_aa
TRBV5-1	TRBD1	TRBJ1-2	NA	TGCGCCAGCAGGGACAGGGGAATCGCCGGGGATGGCTACACCTTC	CASRDRGIAGDGYTF
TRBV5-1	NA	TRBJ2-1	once	TGCGCCAGCAGCTTGGAAAAGGCCCAGCACGGTAGCGCCACCGCCAATGAGCAGTTCTTC	CASSLEKAQHGSATANEQFF
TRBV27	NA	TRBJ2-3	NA	TGTGCCAGCAGTTTATCTGCGGGGATAATCACAGATACGCAGTATTTT	CASSLSAGIITDTQYF
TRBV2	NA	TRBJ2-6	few	TGTGCCAGCAGGAGAAAAGGGGCCAACGTCCTGACTTTC	CASRRKGANVLTF
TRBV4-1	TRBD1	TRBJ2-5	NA	TGCGCCAGCAGCCAAGACTACAGGGGAAAGCAGTACTTC	CASSQDYRGKQYF
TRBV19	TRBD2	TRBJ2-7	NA	TGTGCCAGTAGTCCCACATCTAGCGGATCCTCTTACGAGCAGTACTTC	CASSPTSSGSSYEQYF
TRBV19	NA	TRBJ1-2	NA	TGTGCCAGTAGTATAATCGGGGGGCGCGGGATTAACTATGGCTACACCTTC	CASSIIGGRGINYGYTF
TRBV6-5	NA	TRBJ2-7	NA	TGTGCCAGCAGCCTTGTAGAGAAATACGAGCAGTACTTC	CASSLVEKYEQYF
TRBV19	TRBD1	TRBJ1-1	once	TGTGCCAGTAGTATAGGACAGGGTTCCGCTGAAGCTTTCTTT	CASSIGQGSAEAFF
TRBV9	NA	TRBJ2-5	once	TGTGCCAGCAGCGTGGGGGCGGCGGCGGGGACCCAGTACTTC	CASSVGAAAGTQYF
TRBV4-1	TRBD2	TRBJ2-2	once	TGCGCCAGCAGCCAACAGCCTAGCGGGAGCGACACCGGGGAGCTGTTTTTT	CASSQQPSGSDTGELFF
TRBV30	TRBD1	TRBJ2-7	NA	TGTGCCTGGAGTGTACGGACAGGCTACGAGCAGTACTTC	CAWSVRTGYEQYF
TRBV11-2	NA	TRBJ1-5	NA	TGTGCCAGCAGCCCCCATAGCTACGCGACAGTCAATCAGCCCCAGCATTTT	CASSPHSYATVNQPQHF
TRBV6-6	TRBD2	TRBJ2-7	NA	TGTGCCAGCATGCCCATAGCGGGAACCCCTTACGAGCAGTACTTC	CASMPIAGTPYEQYF
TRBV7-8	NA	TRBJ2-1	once	TGTGCCAGCAGCCGCTACGATGAGCAGTTCTTC	CASSRYDEQFF
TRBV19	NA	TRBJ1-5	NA	TGTGCCAGTAGTATCGGGGTTCAACAGCCCCAGCATTTT	CASSIGVQQPQHF
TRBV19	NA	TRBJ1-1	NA	TGTGCCAGTAGTATAGAACGGGCAGGGGTCACCACTGAAGCTTTCTTT	CASSIERAGVTTEAFF
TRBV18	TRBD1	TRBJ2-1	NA	TGTGCCAGCTCACCGCTCATGGACAGGGCTGATGAGCAGTTCTTC	CASSPLMDRADEQFF
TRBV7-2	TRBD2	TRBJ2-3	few	TGTGCCAGCAGCTTAGAGGGCGGGGGGGCCGGAGGGTCAGATACGCAGTATTTT	CASSLEGGGAGGSDTQYF
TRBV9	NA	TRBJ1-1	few	TGTGCCAGCAGCAAGACTAACATGAACACTGAAGCTTTCTTT	CASSKTNMNTEAFF
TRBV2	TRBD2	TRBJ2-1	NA	TGTGCCAGCAGGGAGATAGCGGGAGAACAGAATGAGCAGTTCTTC	CASREIAGEQNEQFF
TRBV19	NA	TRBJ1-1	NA	TGTGCCAGTAGGAAAAACCTAGGACACGAGAACACTGAAGCTTTCTTT	CASRKNLGHENTEAFF
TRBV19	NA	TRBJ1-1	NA	TGTGCCAGTAGGGTGGGAGTTGAAGCTTTCTTT	CASRVGVEAFF
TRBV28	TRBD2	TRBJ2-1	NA	TGTGCCAGCAGTTTATCGGGACTAGCCCTTGCCTCCTACAATGAGCAGTTCTTC	CASSLSGLALASYNEQFF
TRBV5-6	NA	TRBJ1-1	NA	TGTGCCAGCAGCTCCGCCGGGGTCGGAGCTTTCTTT	CASSSAGVGAFF
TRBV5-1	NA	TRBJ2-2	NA	TGCGCCAGCAGCTTGGCCCGGACTTCGACCGGGGAGCTGTTTTTT	CASSLARTSTGELFF
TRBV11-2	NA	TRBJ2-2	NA	TGTGCCAGCAGCTTAAAAACCCCCTACCTAGTTCGCTCCGGGGAGCTGTTTTTT	CASSLKTPYLVRSGELFF
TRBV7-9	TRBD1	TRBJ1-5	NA	TGTTCCAGCAGCACCCAAACACTCACAGGGGATCATACGCCCCAGCATTTT	CSSSTQTLTGDHTPQHF
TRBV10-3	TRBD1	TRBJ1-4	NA	TGTGCCATCAGTGGGACAGGGGTTGAAAAACTGTTTTTT	CAISGTGVEKLFF